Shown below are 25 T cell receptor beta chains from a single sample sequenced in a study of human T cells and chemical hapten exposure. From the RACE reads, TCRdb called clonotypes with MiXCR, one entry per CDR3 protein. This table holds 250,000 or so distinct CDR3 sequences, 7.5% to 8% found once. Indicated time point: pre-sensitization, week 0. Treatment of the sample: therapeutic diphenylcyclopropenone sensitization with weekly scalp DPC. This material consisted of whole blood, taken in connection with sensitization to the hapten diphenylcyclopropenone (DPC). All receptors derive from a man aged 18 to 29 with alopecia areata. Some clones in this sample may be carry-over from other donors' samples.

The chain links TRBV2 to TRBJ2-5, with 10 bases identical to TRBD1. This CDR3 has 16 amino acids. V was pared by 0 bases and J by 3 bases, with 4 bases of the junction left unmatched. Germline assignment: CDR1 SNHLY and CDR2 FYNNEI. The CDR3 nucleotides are TGTGCCAGCAGTGAAGCGACAGGGGGCGCGAAAGAGACCCAGTACTTC. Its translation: CASSEATGGAKETQYF. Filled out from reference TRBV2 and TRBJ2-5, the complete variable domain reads EPEVTQTPSHQVTQMGQEVILRCVPISNHLYFYWYRQILGQKVEFLVSFYNNEISEKSEIFDDQFSVERPDGSNFTLKIRSTKLEDSAMYFCASSEATGGAKETQYFGPGTRLLVL.

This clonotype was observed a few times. The CDR3 region has the DNA TGCGCCAGCAGCCACGAGGACAGCTACGAGCAGTACTTC. It translates to CASSHEDSYEQYF. J is TRBJ2-7 and V is TRBV4-3; TRBD1 is a possible D gene (6 bases). Germline loops: CDR1 LGHNA, CDR2 YSLEER. The CDR3 is made up of 13 amino acids. V dropped 3 bases and J dropped 3 bases, with 9 bases sitting between them.

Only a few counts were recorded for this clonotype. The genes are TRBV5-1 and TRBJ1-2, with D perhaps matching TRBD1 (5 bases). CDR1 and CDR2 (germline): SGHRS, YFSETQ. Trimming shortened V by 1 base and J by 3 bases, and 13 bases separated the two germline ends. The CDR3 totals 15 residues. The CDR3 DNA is TGCGCCAGCAGCTTGAGGGATGGAGGGGACTATGGCTACACCTTC. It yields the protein CASSLRDGGDYGYTF.

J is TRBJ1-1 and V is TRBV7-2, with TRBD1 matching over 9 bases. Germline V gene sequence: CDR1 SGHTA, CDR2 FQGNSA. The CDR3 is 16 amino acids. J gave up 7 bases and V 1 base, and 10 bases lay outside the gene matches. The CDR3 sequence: CASSLGPTGGGGEAFF. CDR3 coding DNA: TGTGCCAGCAGCTTAGGCCCGACAGGGGGAGGCGGTGAAGCTTTCTTT. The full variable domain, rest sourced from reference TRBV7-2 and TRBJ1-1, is GAGVSQSPSNKVTEKGKDVELRCDPISGHTALYWYRQSLGQGLEFLIYFQGNSAPDKSGLPSDRFSAERTGGSVSTLTIQRTQQEDSAVYLCASSLGPTGGGGEAFFGQGTRLTVV.

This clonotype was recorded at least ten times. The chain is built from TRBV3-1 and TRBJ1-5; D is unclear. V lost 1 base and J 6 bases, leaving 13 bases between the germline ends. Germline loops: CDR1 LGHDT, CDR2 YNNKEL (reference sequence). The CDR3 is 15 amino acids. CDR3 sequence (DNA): TGTGCCAGCAGCCAAGGCAGGTCTCCTCTTCAGCCCCAGCATTTT. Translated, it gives CASSQGRSPLQPQHF.

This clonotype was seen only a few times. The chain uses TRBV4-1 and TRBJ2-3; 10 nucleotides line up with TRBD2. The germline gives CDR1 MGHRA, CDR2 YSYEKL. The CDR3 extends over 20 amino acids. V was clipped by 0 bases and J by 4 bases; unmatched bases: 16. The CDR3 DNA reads TGCGCCAGCAGCCAAGAACCGGCTAGCGGGGGAGTCGGCCTCCCAGATACGCAGTATTTT. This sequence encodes CASSQEPASGGVGLPDTQYF.

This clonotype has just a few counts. The CDR3: CASSQFDRNYGYTF. The CDR3 DNA follows: TGTGCCAGCAGTCAGTTCGACAGAAACTATGGCTACACCTTC. The rearrangement links TRBV12-3 or TRBV12-4 to TRBJ1-2; a possible D gene is TRBD1 (5 bases). The CDR3 spans 14 residues. V was shortened by 5 bases and J by 2 bases, with 12 bases between the two germline ends.

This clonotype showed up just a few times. This CDR3 reads CASSLDGAGSRLGENTEAFF. Written as DNA, the CDR3 is TGTGCCAGCAGCTTAGATGGGGCCGGGAGCCGCCTTGGAGAGAACACTGAAGCTTTCTTT. The chain links TRBV11-2 to TRBJ1-1, with D perhaps matching TRBD1 (5 bases). Trimming cost V 0 bases and J 1 base, with 24 bases left between them. Germline lookup yields CDR1 SGHAT and CDR2 FQNNGV. The CDR3 is 20 residues long.

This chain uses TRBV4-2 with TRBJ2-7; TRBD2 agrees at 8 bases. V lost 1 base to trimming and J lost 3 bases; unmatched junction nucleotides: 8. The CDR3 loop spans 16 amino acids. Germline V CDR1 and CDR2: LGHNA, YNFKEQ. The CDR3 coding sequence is TGTGCCAGCAGCCAAGCGGGCAAGCGGGGGCACTACGAGCAGTACTTC. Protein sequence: CASSQAGKRGHYEQYF.

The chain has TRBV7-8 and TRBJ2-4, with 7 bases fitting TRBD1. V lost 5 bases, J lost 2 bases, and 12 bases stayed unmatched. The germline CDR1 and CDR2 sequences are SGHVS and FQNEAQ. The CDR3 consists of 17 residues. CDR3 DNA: TGTGCCAGCAGCAAAGAGACAGGGCCCATAACCAAAAACATTCAGTACTTC. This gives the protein CASSKETGPITKNIQYF. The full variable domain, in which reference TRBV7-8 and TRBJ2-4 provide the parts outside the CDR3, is GAGVSQSPRYKVAKRGQDVALRCDPISGHVSLFWYQQALGQGPEFLTYFQNEAQLDKSGLPSDRFFAERPEGSVSTLKIQRTQQEDSAVYLCASSKETGPITKNIQYFGAGTRLSVL.

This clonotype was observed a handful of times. Here the CDR3 DNA reads TGTGCCAGCAGCCCAAAGACAGGGAAGTCCTACGAGCAGTACGTC. Translating it yields CASSPKTGKSYEQYV. The chain recombines TRBV7-9 with TRBJ2-7, with TRBD1 matching over 7 bases. Trimming cost V 5 bases and J 1 base; bases outside gene matches: 8. Germline V gene sequence: CDR1 SEHNR, CDR2 FQNEAQ (reference sequence). The CDR3 extends over 15 amino acids.

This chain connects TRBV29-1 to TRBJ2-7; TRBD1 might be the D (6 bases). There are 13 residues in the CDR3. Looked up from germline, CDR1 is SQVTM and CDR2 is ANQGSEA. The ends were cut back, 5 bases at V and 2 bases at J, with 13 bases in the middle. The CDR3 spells CSVPGQPPYEQYF. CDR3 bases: TGCAGCGTTCCCGGACAGCCCCCCTACGAGCAGTACTTC.

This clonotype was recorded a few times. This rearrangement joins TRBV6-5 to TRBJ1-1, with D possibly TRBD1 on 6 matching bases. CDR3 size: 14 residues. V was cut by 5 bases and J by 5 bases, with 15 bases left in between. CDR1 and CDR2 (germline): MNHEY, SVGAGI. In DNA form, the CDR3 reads TGTGCCAGCAGTAGAGAGATAAGGGGGACTGAAGCTTTCTTT. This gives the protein CASSREIRGTEAFF.

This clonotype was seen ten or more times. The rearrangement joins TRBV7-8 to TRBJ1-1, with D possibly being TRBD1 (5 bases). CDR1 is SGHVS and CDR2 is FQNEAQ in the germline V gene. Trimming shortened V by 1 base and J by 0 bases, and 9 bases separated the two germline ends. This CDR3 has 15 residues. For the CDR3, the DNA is TGTGCCAGCAGCTTAGACAGGAGCCTGAACACTGAAGCTTTCTTT. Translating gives CASSLDRSLNTEAFF.

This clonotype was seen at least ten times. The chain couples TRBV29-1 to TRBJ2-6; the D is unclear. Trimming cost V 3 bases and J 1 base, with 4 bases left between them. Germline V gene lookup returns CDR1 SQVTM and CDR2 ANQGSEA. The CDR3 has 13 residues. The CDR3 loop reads CSVDSSGANVLTF. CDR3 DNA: TGCAGCGTTGACAGTTCTGGGGCCAACGTCCTGACTTTC. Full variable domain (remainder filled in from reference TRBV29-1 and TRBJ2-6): SAVISQKPSRDICQRGTSLTIQCQVDSQVTMMFWYRQQPGQSLTLIATANQGSEATYESGFVIDKFPISRPNLTFSTLTVSNMSPEDSSIYLCSVDSSGANVLTFGAGSRLTVL.

CDR3 residues: CASSVDHRDRDTGELFF. CDR3 coding DNA: TGTGCCAGCAGCGTAGATCACCGGGACAGAGACACCGGGGAGCTGTTTTTT. The genes are TRBV9 and TRBJ2-2, with 7 nucleotides matching TRBD1. J gave up 3 bases and V 0 bases, and 8 bases lay outside the gene matches. Germline V gives CDR1 SGDLS, CDR2 YYNGEE. The CDR3 sequence is 17 residues long. The variable domain in full, completed from reference TRBV9 and TRBJ2-2, reads DSGVTQTPKHLITATGQRVTLRCSPRSGDLSVYWYQQSLDQGLQFLIQYYNGEERAKGNILERFSAQQFPDLHSELNLSSLELGDSALYFCASSVDHRDRDTGELFFGEGSRLTVL.

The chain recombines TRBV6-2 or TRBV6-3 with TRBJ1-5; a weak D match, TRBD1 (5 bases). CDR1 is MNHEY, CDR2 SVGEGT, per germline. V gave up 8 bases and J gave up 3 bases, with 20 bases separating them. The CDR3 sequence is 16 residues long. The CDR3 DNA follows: TGTGCCAGCCATACCGCGGGGGGGAGGCTCAATCAGCCCCAGCATTTT. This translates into CASHTAGGRLNQPQHF.

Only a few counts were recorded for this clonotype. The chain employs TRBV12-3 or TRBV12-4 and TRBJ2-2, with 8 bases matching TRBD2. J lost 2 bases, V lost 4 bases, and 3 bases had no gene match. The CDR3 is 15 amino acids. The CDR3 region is CASSSSGGNTGELFF. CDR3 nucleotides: TGTGCCAGCAGTTCGAGCGGGGGAAACACCGGGGAGCTGTTTTTT.

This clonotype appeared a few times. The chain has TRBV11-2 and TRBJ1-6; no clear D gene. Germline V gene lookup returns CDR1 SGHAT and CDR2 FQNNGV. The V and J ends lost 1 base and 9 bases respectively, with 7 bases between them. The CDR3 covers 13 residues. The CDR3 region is CASSLGMSSPLHF. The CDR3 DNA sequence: TGTGCCAGCAGCTTAGGCATGAGTTCACCCCTCCACTTT.

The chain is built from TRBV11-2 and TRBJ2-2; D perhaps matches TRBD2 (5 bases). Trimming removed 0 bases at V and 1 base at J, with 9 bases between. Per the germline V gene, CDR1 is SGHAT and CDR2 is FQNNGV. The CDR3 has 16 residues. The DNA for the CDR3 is TGTGCCAGCAGCTTAGATTCCGGGAAGAACACCGGGGAGCTGTTTTTT. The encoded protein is CASSLDSGKNTGELFF.

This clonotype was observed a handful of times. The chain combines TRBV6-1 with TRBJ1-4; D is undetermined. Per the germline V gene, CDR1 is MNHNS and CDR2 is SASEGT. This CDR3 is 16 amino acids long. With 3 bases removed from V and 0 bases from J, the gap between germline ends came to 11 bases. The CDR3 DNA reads TGTGCCAGCAGTGATCCCCGGGGAGCAACTAATGAAAAACTGTTTTTT. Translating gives CASSDPRGATNEKLFF.

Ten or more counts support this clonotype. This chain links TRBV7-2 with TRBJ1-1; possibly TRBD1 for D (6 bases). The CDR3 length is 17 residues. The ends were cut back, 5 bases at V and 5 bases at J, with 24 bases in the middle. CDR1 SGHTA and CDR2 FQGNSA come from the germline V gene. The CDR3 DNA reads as TGTGCCAGCAGCCCGCCGGTTTGGGGGCACGCGGATACTGAAGCTTTCTTT. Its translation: CASSPPVWGHADTEAFF.

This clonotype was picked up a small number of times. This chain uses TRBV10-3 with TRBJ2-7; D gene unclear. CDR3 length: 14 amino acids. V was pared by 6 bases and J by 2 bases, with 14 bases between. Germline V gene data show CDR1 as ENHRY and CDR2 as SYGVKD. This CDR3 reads CAISSGVSPYEQYF. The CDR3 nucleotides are TGTGCCATCAGCTCGGGTGTCAGCCCCTACGAGCAGTACTTC.

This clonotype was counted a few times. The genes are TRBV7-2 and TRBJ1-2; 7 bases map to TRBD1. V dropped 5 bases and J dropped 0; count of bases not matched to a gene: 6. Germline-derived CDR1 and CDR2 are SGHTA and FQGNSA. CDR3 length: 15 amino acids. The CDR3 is CASSPAGTANYGYTF. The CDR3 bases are TGTGCCAGCAGCCCGGCCGGGACAGCTAACTATGGCTACACCTTC.

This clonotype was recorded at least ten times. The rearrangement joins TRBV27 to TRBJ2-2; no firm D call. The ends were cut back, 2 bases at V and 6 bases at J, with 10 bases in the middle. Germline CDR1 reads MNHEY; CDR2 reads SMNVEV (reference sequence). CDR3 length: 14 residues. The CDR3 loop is CASSLLFPAGELFF. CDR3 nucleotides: TGTGCCAGCAGTTTACTCTTCCCTGCCGGGGAGCTGTTTTTT.